The present entry profiles one TCR beta chain with its context. These data are taken from a study of blood T cell repertoires in COVID-19. Study-wide background: Acute-phase and convalescent COVID-19 samples originated in the United States, Italy and Spain. The analysed material was cDNA or gDNA that came from T cells, B-cell-depleted T cells, or PBMCs.

This CDR3 region has 12 residues. Looked up from germline, CDR1 is SQVTM and CDR2 is ANQGSEA. Trimming left V 6 bases short and J 2 bases short, with 8 bases between. Authors' data handling: Amplification from reference gene primers served as the basis for estimated nucleated cell counts. Libraries were prepared by immunoSEQ multiplex PCR; TCRdb keeps only in-frame clonotypes and omits some of them. V and J calls plus clone size are reproduced from that table; the DNA served to infer D and trimming. The repertoire consists of around 300,000 clones, with around 87% occurring once and the leading ten covering about 2.5%.

Material: peripheral blood. This chain joins TRBV29-1 and TRBJ1-5; D ambiguous. The sequence came from a man younger than 30 with active or convalescent COVID-19. The CDR3 reads CSVREGNQPQHF. CDR3 nucleotides: TGCAGCGTGAGGGAAGGCAATCAGCCCCAGCATTTT.